A single sample is the source of the 14 T cell receptor beta chains below, sequenced in a study of identical twins. In TCRdb, the 5' RACE reads were re-called with MiXCR into one record per CDR3 protein. The sample contains about 390,000 distinct CDR3 sequences, about 10% of which appear only once. The sequenced sample was naive T cells sorted from blood. The receptor source for this set is a woman aged 45-65 years in good health.

V is TRBV2 and J is TRBJ2-2; 7 positions match TRBD1. V gave up 4 bases and J gave up 5 bases; unmatched junction bases: 7. CDR1 and CDR2 (germline): SNHLY, FYNNEI. The CDR3 has 15 residues. The chain's CDR3 is CASSVRDSETGELFF. The DNA for the CDR3 is TGTGCCAGCAGTGTGAGGGACAGCGAAACCGGGGAGCTGTTTTTT.

This clonotype was seen only a few times. V is TRBV7-9 and J is TRBJ2-5, with 9 bases that match TRBD2. In germline, CDR1 is SEHNR, CDR2 FQNEAQ (reference sequence). The CDR3 spans 16 residues. The V segment lost 5 bases and the J segment 2 bases; nucleotides outside the gene matches: 9. The CDR3 sequence: CASSTPGLALQETQYF. The DNA of the CDR3 is TGTGCCAGCAGCACGCCGGGACTAGCCCTACAAGAGACCCAGTACTTC.

This clonotype has more than one count but fewer than ten. The rearrangement links TRBV6-6 to TRBJ2-1, with D tentatively TRBD2 (5 bases). The CDR3 loop spans 12 amino acids. V was clipped by 6 bases and J by 9 bases, with 12 bases between them. CDR1 and CDR2 from the germline V gene are MNHNY and SVGAGI (reference sequence). CDR3 loop: CASRDGRLEQFF. CDR3 DNA sequence: TGTGCCAGCAGGGATGGGAGACTTGAGCAGTTCTTC.

The rearrangement uses TRBV9 and TRBJ2-7; TRBD2 matches at 7 bases. Unmatched junction bases numbered 7, after V lost 4 bases and J lost 3 bases. From germline, CDR1 is SGDLS and CDR2 YYNGEE. The CDR3 contains 14 residues. CDR3 nucleotide sequence: TGTGCCAGCAGCTCCGGCGGGAGTGGCTACGAGCAGTACTTC. Amino acids: CASSSGGSGYEQYF.

Comment on this clonotype: It may be a read error: a sequence one base away is much more abundant. V and J are TRBV12-3 or TRBV12-4 and TRBJ2-1; no firm D call. The CDR3 totals 12 residues. V was cut by 5 bases and J by 12 bases, with 14 bases left in between. The CDR3 protein is CASSPRAARQFF. The CDR3 coding sequence is TGTGCCAGCAGTCCTCGGGCGGCTAGGCAGTTCTTC.

Concerning this clonotype itself: One end of the junction is discordant with germline, which a read error may explain. The rearrangement uses TRBV3-1 and TRBJ2-2; TRBD2 matches 11 bases. From germline, CDR1 is LGHDT and CDR2 YNNKEL (reference sequence). The CDR3 has 16 amino acids. CDR3 protein: CACSQGLAGGTGELFF. The CDR3 bases are TGTGCCTGCAGCCAAGGTCTAGCGGGAGGAACCGGGGAGCTGTTTTTT. The full variable domain, completed using reference TRBV3-1 and TRBJ2-2, is DTAVSQTPKYLVTQMGNDKSIKCEQNLGHDTMYWYKQDSKKFLKIMFSYNNKELIINETVPNRFSPKSPDKAHLNLHINSLELGDSAVYFCACSQGLAGGTGELFFGEGSRLTVL.

This clonotype appeared a few times. The chain employs TRBV20-1 and TRBJ2-2; D unclear. Germline V CDR1 and CDR2: DFQATT, SNEGSKA (reference sequence). CDR3 size: 11 residues. V lost 6 bases, J lost 5 bases, and 7 bases lay in between. This chain's CDR3 is CSAYGTGELFF. CDR3 nucleotides: TGCAGTGCCTACGGAACCGGGGAGCTGTTTTTT.

This clonotype was picked up a small number of times. The rearrangement links TRBV12-3 or TRBV12-4 to TRBJ2-1, with 11 bases lining up with TRBD2. V lost 6 bases and J lost 4; bases outside the gene matches: 5. The length of the CDR3 is 15 residues. CDR3 DNA sequence: TGTGCCAGCAGGGGGACTAGCGGTTTTTACAATGAGCAGTTCTTC. Translation: CASRGTSGFYNEQFF.

The chain employs TRBV6-5 and TRBJ1-1, with unresolved D. The CDR3 is made up of 14 amino acids. Germline V gives CDR1 MNHEY, CDR2 SVGAGI. Trimming shortened V by 2 bases and J by 5 bases, and 12 bases separated the two germline ends. The CDR3 DNA follows: TGTGCCAGCAGTTACGGGGTTTTGTGGACTGAAGCTTTCTTT. This codes for CASSYGVLWTEAFF.

This clonotype came up a few times. V gene TRBV15 combines with J gene TRBJ1-3; TRBD1 is a possible D gene (6 bases). The germline V gene encodes CDR1 LNHNV and CDR2 YYDKDF (reference sequence). This CDR3 is 14 amino acids long. V gave up 0 bases and J gave up 8 bases, with 11 bases separating them. Written as DNA, the CDR3 is TGTGCCACCAGCAGAGATAGGGGGTTCGACACCATATATTTT. Amino acids: CATSRDRGFDTIYF.

The CDR3 is CASTGGASGIQQYF. The CDR3 DNA sequence: TGCGCCAGCACCGGTGGGGCTAGCGGGATCCAGCAGTACTTC. The rearrangement links TRBV5-1 to TRBJ2-7, with TRBD2 identical over 9 bases. The junction had 12 bases not matched to a gene; V was cut back by 6 bases and J by 8 bases. Per germline, CDR1 SGHRS and CDR2 YFSETQ. The CDR3 runs 14 residues.

The chain couples TRBV20-1 to TRBJ2-5; a weak D match, TRBD2 (5 bases). V was trimmed by 1 base and J by 5 bases, leaving 11 bases between them. Germline V gives CDR1 DFQATT, CDR2 SNEGSKA (reference sequence). The CDR3 consists of 13 residues. In DNA form, the CDR3 reads TGCAGTGCTAGAGTCTCCCCGGGGGAGACCCAGTACTTC. This codes for CSARVSPGETQYF.

The V and J genes are TRBV29-1 and TRBJ1-1; the D gene is possibly TRBD1 (6 bases). The CDR3 has 12 amino acids. Germline V gene lookup returns CDR1 SQVTM and CDR2 ANQGSEA. Trimming pared 7 bases from V and 4 bases from J, leaving 13 bases between. The CDR3 protein is CSGVWTATEAFF. The CDR3 DNA reads TGCAGCGGGGTGTGGACAGCCACTGAAGCTTTCTTT.

This clonotype was detected many times. The V and J genes are TRBV12-3 or TRBV12-4 and TRBJ2-1; 16 bases are shared with TRBD2. This CDR3 is 18 amino acids long. V trimming: 4 bases; J trimming: 1 base; junction bases outside the gene matches: 4. CDR3 nucleotides: TGTGCCAGCAGTTCGGGACTAGCGGGAGGGAGGTCCTACAATGAGCAGTTCTTC. This gives the protein CASSSGLAGGRSYNEQFF.